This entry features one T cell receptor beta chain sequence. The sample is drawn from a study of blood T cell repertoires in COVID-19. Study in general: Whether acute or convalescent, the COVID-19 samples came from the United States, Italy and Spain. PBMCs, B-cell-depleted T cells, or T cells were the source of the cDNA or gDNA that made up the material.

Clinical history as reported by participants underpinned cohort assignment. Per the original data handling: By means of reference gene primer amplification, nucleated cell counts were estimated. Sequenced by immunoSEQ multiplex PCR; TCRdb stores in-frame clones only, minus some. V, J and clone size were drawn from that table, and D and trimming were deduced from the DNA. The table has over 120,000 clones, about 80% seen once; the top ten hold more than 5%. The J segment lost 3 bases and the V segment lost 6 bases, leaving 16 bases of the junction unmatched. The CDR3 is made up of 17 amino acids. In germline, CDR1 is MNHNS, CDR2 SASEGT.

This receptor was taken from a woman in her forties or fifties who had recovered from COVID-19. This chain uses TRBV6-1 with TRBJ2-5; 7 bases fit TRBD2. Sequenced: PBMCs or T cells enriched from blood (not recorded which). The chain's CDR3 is CASSESDWDYKKETQYF. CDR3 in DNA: TGTGCCAGCAGCGAAAGCGATTGGGACTACAAAAAAGAGACCCAGTACTTC.